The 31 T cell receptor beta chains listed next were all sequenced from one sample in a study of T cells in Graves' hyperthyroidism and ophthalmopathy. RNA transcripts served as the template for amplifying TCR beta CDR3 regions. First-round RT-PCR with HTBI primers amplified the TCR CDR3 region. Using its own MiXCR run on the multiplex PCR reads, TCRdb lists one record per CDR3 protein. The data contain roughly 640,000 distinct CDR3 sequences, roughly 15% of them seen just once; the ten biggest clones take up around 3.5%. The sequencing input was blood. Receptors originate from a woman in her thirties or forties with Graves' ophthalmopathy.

CDR3 sequence reads: CASSVAGDSSGSPLHF. The CDR3, as DNA: TGTGCCAGCAGCGTAGCTGGGGACAGCTCCGGTTCACCCCTCCACTTT. This sequence joins TRBV9 and TRBJ1-6; 7 nucleotides match TRBD1. Germline V lookup: CDR1 SGDLS, CDR2 YYNGEE. This CDR3 comprises 16 residues. The ends lost 0 bases at V and 9 bases at J; junction bases unmatched: 9.

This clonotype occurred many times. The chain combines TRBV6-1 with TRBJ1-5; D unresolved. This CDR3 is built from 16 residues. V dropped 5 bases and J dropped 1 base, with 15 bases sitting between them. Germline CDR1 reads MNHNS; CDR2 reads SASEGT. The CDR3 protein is CASSPPGHGSNQPQHF. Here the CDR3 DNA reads TGTGCCAGCAGTCCCCCGGGCCACGGGAGCAATCAGCCCCAGCATTTT.

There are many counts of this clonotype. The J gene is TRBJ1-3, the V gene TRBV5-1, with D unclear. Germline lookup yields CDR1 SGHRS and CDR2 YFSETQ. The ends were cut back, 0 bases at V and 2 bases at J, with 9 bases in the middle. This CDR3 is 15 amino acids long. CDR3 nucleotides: TGCGCCAGCAGCTTGGAGGTTTCGGCTGGAAACACCATATATTTT. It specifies CASSLEVSAGNTIYF.

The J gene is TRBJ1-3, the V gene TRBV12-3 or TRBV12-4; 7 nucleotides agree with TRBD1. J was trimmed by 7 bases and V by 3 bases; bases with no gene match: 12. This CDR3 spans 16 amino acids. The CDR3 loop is CASSFGTVGGPNTIYF. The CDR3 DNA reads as TGTGCCAGCAGTTTCGGGACAGTGGGGGGACCGAACACCATATATTTT.

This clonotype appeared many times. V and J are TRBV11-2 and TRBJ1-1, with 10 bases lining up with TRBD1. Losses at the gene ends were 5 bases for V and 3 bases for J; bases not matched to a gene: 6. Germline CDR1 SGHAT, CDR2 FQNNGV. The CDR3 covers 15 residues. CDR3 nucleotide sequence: TGTGCCAGCAGCGCGACAGGGGGCACGGACACTGAAGCTTTCTTT. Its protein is CASSATGGTDTEAFF.

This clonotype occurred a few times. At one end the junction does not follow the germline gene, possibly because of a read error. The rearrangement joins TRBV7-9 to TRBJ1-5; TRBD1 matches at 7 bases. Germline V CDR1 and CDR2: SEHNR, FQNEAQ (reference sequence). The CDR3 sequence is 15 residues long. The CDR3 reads CVSSPQGLGNQPQHF. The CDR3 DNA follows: TGTGTCAGCAGCCCACAGGGGCTCGGCAATCAGCCCCAGCATTTT.

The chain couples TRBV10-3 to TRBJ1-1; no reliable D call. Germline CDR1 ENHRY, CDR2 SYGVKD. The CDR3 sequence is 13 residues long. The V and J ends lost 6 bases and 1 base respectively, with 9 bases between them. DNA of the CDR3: TGTGCCATCAGGAAACTGGGGAACACTGAAGCTTTCTTT. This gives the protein CAIRKLGNTEAFF.

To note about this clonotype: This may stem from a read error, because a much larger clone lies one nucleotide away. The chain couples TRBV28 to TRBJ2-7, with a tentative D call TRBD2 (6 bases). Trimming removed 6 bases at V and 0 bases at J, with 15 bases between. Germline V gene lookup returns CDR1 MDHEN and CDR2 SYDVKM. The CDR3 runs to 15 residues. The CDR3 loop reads CASSSFREYSYEQYF. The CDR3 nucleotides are TGTGCCAGCAGCTCATTTCGGGAGTACTCCTACGAGCAGTACTTC.

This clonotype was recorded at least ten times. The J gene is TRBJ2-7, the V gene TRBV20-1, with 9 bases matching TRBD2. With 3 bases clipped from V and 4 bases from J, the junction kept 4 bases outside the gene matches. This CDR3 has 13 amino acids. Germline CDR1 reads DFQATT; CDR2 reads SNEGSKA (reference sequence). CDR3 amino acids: CSASRGRDYEQYF. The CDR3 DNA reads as TGCAGTGCTAGTCGCGGGAGGGATTACGAGCAGTACTTC.

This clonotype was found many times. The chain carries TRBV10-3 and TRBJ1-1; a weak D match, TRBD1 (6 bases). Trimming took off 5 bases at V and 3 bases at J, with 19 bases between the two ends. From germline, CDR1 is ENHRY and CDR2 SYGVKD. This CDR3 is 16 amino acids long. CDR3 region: CAISNHVQGDYTEAFF. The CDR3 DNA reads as TGTGCCATCAGTAACCACGTACAGGGCGACTACACTGAAGCTTTCTTT.

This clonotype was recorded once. The CDR3, as DNA: TGTGCCAGCAGTTTTGGGACCCCGCAGTATTTT. Translating it yields CASSFGTPQYF. The genes are TRBV12-3 or TRBV12-4 and TRBJ2-3; TRBD1 or TRBD2 may be the D gene (5 bases each). The V end lost 3 bases, the J end lost 10 bases, and 8 bases lay between the germline ends. The CDR3 length is 11 residues.

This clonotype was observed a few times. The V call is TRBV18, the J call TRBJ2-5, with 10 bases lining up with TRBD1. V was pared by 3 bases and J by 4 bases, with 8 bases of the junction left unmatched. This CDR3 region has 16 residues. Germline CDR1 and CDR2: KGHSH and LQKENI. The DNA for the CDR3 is TGTGCCAGCTCACCTCTGGACAGGGGGTCGTCAGAGACCCAGTACTTC. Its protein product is CASSPLDRGSSETQYF.

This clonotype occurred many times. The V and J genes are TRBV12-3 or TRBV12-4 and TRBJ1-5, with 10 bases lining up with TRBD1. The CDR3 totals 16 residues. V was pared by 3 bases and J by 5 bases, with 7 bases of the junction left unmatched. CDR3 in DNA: TGTGCCAGCAGTTTTAGACAGGGGGCGTCTGATCAGCCCCAGCATTTT. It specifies CASSFRQGASDQPQHF.

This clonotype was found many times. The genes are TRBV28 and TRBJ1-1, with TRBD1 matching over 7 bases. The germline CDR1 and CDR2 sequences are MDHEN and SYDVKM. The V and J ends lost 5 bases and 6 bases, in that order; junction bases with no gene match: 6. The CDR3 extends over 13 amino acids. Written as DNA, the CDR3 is TGTGCCAGCAGTCTCAGGGGGATGGCTGAAGCTTTCTTT. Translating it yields CASSLRGMAEAFF.

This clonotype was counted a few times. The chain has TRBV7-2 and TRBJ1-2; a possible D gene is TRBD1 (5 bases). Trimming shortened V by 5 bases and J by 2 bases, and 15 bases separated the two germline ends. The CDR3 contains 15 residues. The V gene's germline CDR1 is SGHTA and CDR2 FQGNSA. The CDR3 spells CASSLSGAPNYGYTF. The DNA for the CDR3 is TGTGCCAGCAGCCTTTCCGGGGCGCCGAACTATGGCTACACCTTC.

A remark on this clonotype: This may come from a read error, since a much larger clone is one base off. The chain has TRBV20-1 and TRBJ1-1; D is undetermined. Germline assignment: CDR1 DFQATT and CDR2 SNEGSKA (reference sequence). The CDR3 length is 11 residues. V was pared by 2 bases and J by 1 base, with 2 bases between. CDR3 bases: TGCAGTGCTAGACGGAACACTGAAGCTTTCTTT. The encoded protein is CSARRNTEAFF.

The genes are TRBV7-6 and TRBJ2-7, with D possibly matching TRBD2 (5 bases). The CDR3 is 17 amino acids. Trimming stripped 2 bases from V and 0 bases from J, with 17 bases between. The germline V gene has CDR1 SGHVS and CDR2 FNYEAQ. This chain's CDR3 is CASSLSAWRTSSYEQYF. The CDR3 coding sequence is TGTGCCAGCAGCTTATCAGCCTGGAGGACTTCCTCCTACGAGCAGTACTTC.

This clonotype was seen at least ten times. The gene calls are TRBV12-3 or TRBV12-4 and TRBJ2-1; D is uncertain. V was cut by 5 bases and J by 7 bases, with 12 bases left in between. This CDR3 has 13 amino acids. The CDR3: CASSPGPSNEQFF. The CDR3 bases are TGTGCCAGCAGTCCCGGGCCGTCAAATGAGCAGTTCTTC.

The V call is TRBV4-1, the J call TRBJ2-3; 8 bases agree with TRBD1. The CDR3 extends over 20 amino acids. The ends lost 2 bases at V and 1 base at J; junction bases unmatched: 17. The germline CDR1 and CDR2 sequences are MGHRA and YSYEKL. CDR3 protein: CASSQPPGQALRKGTDTQYF. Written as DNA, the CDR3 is TGCGCCAGCAGCCAACCTCCGGGACAGGCCCTACGGAAGGGCACAGATACGCAGTATTTT.

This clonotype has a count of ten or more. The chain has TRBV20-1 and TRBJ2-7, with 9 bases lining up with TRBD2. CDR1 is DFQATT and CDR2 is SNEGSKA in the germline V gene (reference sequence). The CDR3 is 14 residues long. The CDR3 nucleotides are TGCAGAATTCTTAGCGGGAGCGGATCCGTCGAGCAGTACTTC. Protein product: CRILSGSGSVEQYF.

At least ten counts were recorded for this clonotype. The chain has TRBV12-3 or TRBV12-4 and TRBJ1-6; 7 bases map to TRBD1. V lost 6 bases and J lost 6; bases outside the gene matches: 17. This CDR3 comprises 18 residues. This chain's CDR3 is CASRRSGGGGRSNSPLHF. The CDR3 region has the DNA TGTGCCAGCAGACGAAGTGGAGGGGGCGGGAGGAGTAATTCACCCCTCCACTTT.

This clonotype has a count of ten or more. The CDR3 sequence is CASSHDRGSSGNTIYF. The CDR3 DNA is TGTGCCAGCAGCCATGACAGGGGATCCTCTGGAAACACCATATATTTT. The genes are TRBV3-1 and TRBJ1-3; 8 bases are a match to TRBD1. The germline CDR1 and CDR2 sequences are LGHDT and YNNKEL (reference sequence). Trimming at V came to 3 bases and at J to 0 bases, leaving 4 bases not matched to a gene. The CDR3 loop spans 16 amino acids.

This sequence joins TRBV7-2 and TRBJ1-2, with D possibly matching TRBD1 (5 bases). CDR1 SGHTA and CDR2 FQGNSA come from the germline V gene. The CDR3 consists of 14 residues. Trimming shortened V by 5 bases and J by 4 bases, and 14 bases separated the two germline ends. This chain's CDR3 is CASSIGTESYGYTF. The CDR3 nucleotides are TGTGCCAGCAGCATCGGGACGGAGAGCTATGGCTACACCTTC.

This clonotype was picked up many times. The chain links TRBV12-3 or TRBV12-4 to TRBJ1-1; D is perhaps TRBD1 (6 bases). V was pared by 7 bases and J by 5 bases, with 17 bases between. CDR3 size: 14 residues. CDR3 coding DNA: TGTGCCAGCAACCTGGGTGTGAGGGGGACTGAAGCTTTCTTT. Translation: CASNLGVRGTEAFF.

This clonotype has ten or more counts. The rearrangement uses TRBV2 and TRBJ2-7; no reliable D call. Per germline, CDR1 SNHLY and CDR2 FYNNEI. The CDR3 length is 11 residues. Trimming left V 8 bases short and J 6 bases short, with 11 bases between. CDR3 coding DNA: TGTGCCAGCGGGCGTTTGTTCGAGCAGTACTTC. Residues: CASGRLFEQYF.

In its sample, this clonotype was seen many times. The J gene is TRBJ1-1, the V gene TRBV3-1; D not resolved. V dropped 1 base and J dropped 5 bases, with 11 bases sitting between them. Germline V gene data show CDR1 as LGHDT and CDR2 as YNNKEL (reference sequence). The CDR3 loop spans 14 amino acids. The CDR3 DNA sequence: TGTGCCAGCAGCCAAGGATTAGGGAGAACTGAAGCTTTCTTT. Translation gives CASSQGLGRTEAFF.

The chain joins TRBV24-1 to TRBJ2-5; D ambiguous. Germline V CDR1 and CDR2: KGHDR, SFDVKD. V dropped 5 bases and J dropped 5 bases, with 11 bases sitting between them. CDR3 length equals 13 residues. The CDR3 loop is CATSAPESETQYF. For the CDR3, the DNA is TGTGCCACCAGTGCCCCAGAAAGTGAGACCCAGTACTTC.

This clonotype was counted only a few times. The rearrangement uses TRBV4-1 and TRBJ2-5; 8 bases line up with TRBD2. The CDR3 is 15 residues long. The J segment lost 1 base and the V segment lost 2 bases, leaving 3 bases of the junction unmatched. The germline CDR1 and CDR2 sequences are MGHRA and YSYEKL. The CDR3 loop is CASSQLSGIQETQYF. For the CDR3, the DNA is TGCGCCAGCAGCCAACTTAGCGGGATCCAAGAGACCCAGTACTTC.

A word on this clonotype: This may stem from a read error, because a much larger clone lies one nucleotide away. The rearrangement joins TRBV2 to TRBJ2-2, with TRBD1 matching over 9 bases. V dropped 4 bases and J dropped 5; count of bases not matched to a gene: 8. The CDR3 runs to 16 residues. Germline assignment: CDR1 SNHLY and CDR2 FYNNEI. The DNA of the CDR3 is TGTGCCAGCAGTGCACCCGACAGGGGGTGGACCGGGGAGCTGTTTTTT. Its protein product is CASSAPDRGWTGELFF.

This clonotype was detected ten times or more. The CDR3 DNA follows: TGTGCCAGCAGCTTAATGGGGGAAATTAGCGCCTACGAGCAGTACTTC. It yields the protein CASSLMGEISAYEQYF. The chain employs TRBV11-2 and TRBJ2-7; the D gene could be TRBD1 or TRBD2 (5 bases each). V was shortened by 2 bases and J by 2 bases, with 16 bases between the two germline ends. This CDR3 spans 16 amino acids. From germline, CDR1 is SGHAT and CDR2 FQNNGV. Combining the CDR3 with reference TRBV11-2 and TRBJ2-7 gives the whole variable domain EAGVAQSPRYKIIEKRQSVAFWCNPISGHATLYWYQQILGQGPKLLIQFQNNGVVDDSQLPKDRFSAERLKGVDSTLKIQPAKLEDSAVYLCASSLMGEISAYEQYFGPGTRLTVT.

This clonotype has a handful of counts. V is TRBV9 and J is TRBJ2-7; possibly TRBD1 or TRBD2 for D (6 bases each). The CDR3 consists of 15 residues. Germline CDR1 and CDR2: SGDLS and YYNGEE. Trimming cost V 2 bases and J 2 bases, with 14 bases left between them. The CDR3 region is CASSVGGASTYEQYF. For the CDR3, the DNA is TGTGCCAGCAGCGTCGGGGGCGCATCGACCTACGAGCAGTACTTC.